A single sample is the source of the 2 T cell receptor beta chains below, sequenced in a study of T cell responses to AZD1222 COVID-19 vaccine. Sequencing used immunoSEQ multiplex PCR; TCRdb keeps in-frame clones, though not all of them. The sample lists 95,000 to 100,000 clones, about four fifths occurring once. This material consisted of peripheral blood, taken 28 days after the second AZD1222 dose. Receptors were obtained from an adult who received the AZD1222 COVID-19 vaccine.

V is TRBV7-2 and J is TRBJ1-1, with 7 bases matching TRBD1. There are 15 residues in the CDR3. V lost 6 bases to trimming and J lost 1 base; unmatched junction nucleotides: 8. Germline V gene data show CDR1 as SGHTA and CDR2 as FQGNSA. The CDR3 loop is CASRVTGARNTEAFF. For the CDR3, the DNA is TGTGCCAGCAGAGTCACAGGGGCGAGGAACACTGAAGCTTTCTTT.

This chain joins TRBV6-6 and TRBJ2-3, with 7 bases matching TRBD2. CDR3 length: 15 amino acids. Trimming took 6 bases from V and 4 from J; bases not matched to a gene: 10. Germline lookup yields CDR1 MNHNY and CDR2 SVGAGI (reference sequence). For the CDR3, the DNA is TGTGCCAGCAGCCGCCCCGGGGGAGGGCCAGATACGCAGTATTTT. This encodes CASSRPGGGPDTQYF.